The 20 T cell receptor beta chains below all came from one sample that was sequenced in a study of blood T cells in healthy people across ages. Then a second PCR, running roughly 6 to 11 cycles, was carried out with a sample-barcoded 5' primer and a J-beta primer mix. TCRdb reanalysed the 5' RACE reads using MiXCR and keeps one entry per CDR3 protein. The sample gives around 1,800,000 distinct CDR3 sequences, approximately 39% of which show up once; around 23% is in the top ten. Sequences were obtained from blood. The source of these receptors is a human donor in good health.

The DNA of the CDR3 is TGTGCCACCAGTGCTAGGCCCGGACTAGCGGGGGAGCACCAAGAGACCCAGTACTTC. Its translation: CATSARPGLAGEHQETQYF. The rearrangement joins TRBV24-1 to TRBJ2-5; TRBD2 matches at 13 bases. Germline CDR1 reads KGHDR; CDR2 reads SFDVKD. CDR3 length: 19 amino acids. Trimming removed 5 bases from V and 0 bases from J; junction bases left unmatched: 11.

V is TRBV7-3 and J is TRBJ1-2, with TRBD1 as a possible D gene (6 bases). From germline, CDR1 is SGHTA and CDR2 FQGTGA. Trimming shortened V by 2 bases and J by 6 bases, and 19 bases separated the two germline ends. The CDR3 contains 16 residues. The CDR3 reads CASSLYGGGQEDGYTF. The CDR3 DNA follows: TGTGCCAGCAGCTTATATGGTGGGGGGCAAGAGGATGGCTACACCTTC.

As regards this clonotype: The junction departs from germline at one end; a sequencing error may be responsible. The V gene is TRBV6-1, the J gene TRBJ1-2; TRBD1 matches 8 bases. The CDR3 is 14 amino acids. CDR1 MNHNS and CDR2 SASEGT come from the germline V gene. CDR3 loop: CASSWTGSNHGYTF. The CDR3 DNA sequence: TGTGCCAGCAGCTGGACAGGGTCTAACCATGGCTACACCTTC.

This clonotype was picked up one time. The chain has TRBV9 and TRBJ2-5; unclear D gene. CDR1 is SGDLS and CDR2 is YYNGEE in the germline V gene. Between the trimmed V and J ends, which lost 0 bases and 4 bases, there was a span of 7 bases. This CDR3 is 13 amino acids long. CDR3 sequence (DNA): TGTGCCAGCAGCGTAGAGTCCCGAGAGACCCAGTACTTC. Translated: CASSVESRETQYF.

The V and J genes are TRBV7-2 and TRBJ1-2; D uncertain. The CDR3 is made up of 12 amino acids. V lost 4 bases, J lost 6 bases, and 9 bases lay in between. The germline V gene has CDR1 SGHTA and CDR2 FQGNSA. CDR3 residues: CASSYNRDGYTF. The CDR3 region has the DNA TGTGCCAGCAGCTACAACAGAGATGGCTACACCTTC.

This clonotype has more than one count but fewer than ten. This sequence joins TRBV20-1 and TRBJ1-2; D gene ambiguous. V was clipped by 3 bases and J by 6 bases, with 11 bases between them. The germline V gene has CDR1 DFQATT and CDR2 SNEGSKA (reference sequence). This CDR3 is 12 amino acids long. CDR3 nucleotides: TGCAGTGCTAGGGCCCTACCCAATGGCTACACCTTC. This gives the protein CSARALPNGYTF.

The sample holds a few counts of this clonotype. The chain is built from TRBV30 and TRBJ1-2; TRBD1 matches at 9 bases. Looked up from germline, CDR1 is GTSNPN and CDR2 is SVGIG (reference sequence). The CDR3 is 13 amino acids. The trim removed 5 bases at V and 4 bases at J, leaving 5 bases unmatched. CDR3 amino acids: CAWSLQGAYGYTF. The CDR3 DNA sequence: TGTGCCTGGTCGTTACAGGGGGCCTATGGCTACACCTTC.

This clonotype was seen a few times. The chain has TRBV9 and TRBJ1-1, with no clear D. Trimming took 1 base from V and 3 from J, leaving 7 bases between them. The CDR3 runs 13 residues. The germline V gene encodes CDR1 SGDLS and CDR2 YYNGEE. The CDR3: CASSVMQHTEAFF. The CDR3 DNA follows: TGTGCCAGCAGCGTAATGCAGCACACTGAAGCTTTCTTT.

The V call is TRBV7-9, the J call TRBJ1-2; possible D gene TRBD1, 5 bases. CDR1 is SEHNR and CDR2 is FQNEAQ in the germline V gene (reference sequence). V lost 6 bases and J lost 7, with 21 bases in between. This CDR3 comprises 15 residues. CDR3 in amino acids: CASSKQEGRHSGYTF. The CDR3 bases are TGTGCCAGCAGTAAACAGGAGGGGCGCCACTCTGGCTACACCTTC. The variable domain in full, completed from reference TRBV7-9 and TRBJ1-2, reads DTGVSQNPRHKITKRGQNVTFRCDPISEHNRLYWYRQTLGQGPEFLTYFQNEAQLEKSRLLSDRFSAERPKGSFSTLEIQRTEQGDSAMYLCASSKQEGRHSGYTFGSGTRLTVV.

This chain joins TRBV29-1 and TRBJ2-1; 7 bases are shared with TRBD1. CDR1 and CDR2 from the germline V gene are SQVTM and ANQGSEA. V shed 7 bases and J 4 bases; nucleotides not matched to a gene: 7. CDR3 length: 13 amino acids. The CDR3 DNA reads as TGCAGCGGCAAGGGGGCCCGTTACAATGAGCAGTTCTTC. Translating it yields CSGKGARYNEQFF.

This clonotype was seen a handful of times. The chain has TRBV11-2 and TRBJ2-5, with 7 bases that match TRBD2. The germline V gene encodes CDR1 SGHAT and CDR2 FQNNGV. Trimming cost V 3 bases and J 4 bases; bases outside gene matches: 11. This CDR3 has 16 amino acids. CDR3 residues: CASSLGGSLQVETQYF. CDR3 nucleotide sequence: TGTGCCAGCAGCTTGGGAGGGAGCTTGCAGGTAGAGACCCAGTACTTC.

This clonotype was seen at least ten times. The chain employs TRBV12-3 or TRBV12-4 and TRBJ2-3, with TRBD2 matching over 8 bases. This CDR3 region has 13 residues. After removal of 7 bases from V and 1 base from J, the junction contained 1 base not matched to a gene. The CDR3 DNA reads as TGTGCCAGCAATAGCGGGGGCACAGATACGCAGTATTTT. The encoded protein is CASNSGGTDTQYF.

This sequence joins TRBV7-9 and TRBJ1-2, with TRBD1 matching over 7 bases. Germline values: CDR1 SEHNR, CDR2 FQNEAQ (reference sequence). The CDR3 spans 14 residues. J lost 4 bases, V lost 5 bases, and 7 bases had no gene match. The CDR3 region has the DNA TGTGCCAGCAGCCCAATCCAGGGGGGCTATGGCTACACCTTC. This gives the protein CASSPIQGGYGYTF. Complete variable domain (other parts from reference TRBV7-9 and TRBJ1-2): DTGVSQNPRHKITKRGQNVTFRCDPISEHNRLYWYRQTLGQGPEFLTYFQNEAQLEKSRLLSDRFSAERPKGSFSTLEIQRTEQGDSAMYLCASSPIQGGYGYTFGSGTRLTVV.

The gene calls are TRBV4-2 and TRBJ1-1, with TRBD1 identical over 10 bases. The CDR3 is 14 residues long. Germline loops: CDR1 LGHNA, CDR2 YNFKEQ. The V gene end was trimmed by 4 bases and the J gene end by 10 bases; junction bases not matched to a gene: 9. This CDR3 is CASSLIRQGALAFF. In DNA form, the CDR3 reads TGTGCCAGCAGCCTTATCCGACAGGGGGCTTTAGCTTTCTTT.

Written as DNA, the CDR3 is TGTGCCAGCAGCCGGGAGCCCAGCAGTTCACCCCTCCACTTT. It specifies CASSREPSSSPLHF. The V and J genes are TRBV3-1 and TRBJ1-6; D is undetermined. Trimming stripped 4 bases from V and 9 bases from J, with 13 bases between. This CDR3 has 14 amino acids. Germline CDR1 LGHDT, CDR2 YNNKEL (reference sequence).

V and J are TRBV5-1 and TRBJ2-7, with 9 positions matching TRBD2. V was pared by 0 bases and J by 2 bases, with 3 bases of the junction left unmatched. Germline lookup yields CDR1 SGHRS and CDR2 YFSETQ. The length of the CDR3 is 15 residues. In DNA form, the CDR3 reads TGCGCCAGCAGCTTGGTAGCGGGGGTCCCCTACGAGCAGTACTTC. Its protein is CASSLVAGVPYEQYF.

V usage is TRBV6-2 or TRBV6-3 and J usage is TRBJ2-3; perhaps TRBD2 as D (7 bases). Germline V CDR1 and CDR2: MNHEY, SVGEGT. The CDR3 runs to 18 residues. V was shortened by 7 bases and J by 0 bases, with 23 bases between the two germline ends. CDR3 DNA sequence: TGTGCCAGCACTGGCGGGGGCCTTCTCGACCCTAGCACAGATACGCAGTATTTT. This translates into CASTGGGLLDPSTDTQYF.

The V gene is TRBV20-1, the J gene TRBJ1-2; a possible D gene is TRBD1 (6 bases). CDR1 DFQATT and CDR2 SNEGSKA come from the germline V gene (reference sequence). The length of the CDR3 is 14 residues. V was clipped by 4 bases and J by 7 bases, with 19 bases between them. As DNA, the CDR3 is TGCAGTGCTACGCCACATGACAGGTTTTCTGGCTACACCTTC. It translates to CSATPHDRFSGYTF.

This clonotype has a single count. The gene calls are TRBV7-9 and TRBJ2-3, with unresolved D. The CDR3 has 15 residues. CDR1 and CDR2 from the germline V gene are SEHNR and FQNEAQ (reference sequence). The V gene lost 2 bases and the J gene lost 4 bases, with 13 bases spanning the gap. This CDR3 reads CASSLRLRVADTQYF. The CDR3 DNA is TGTGCCAGCAGCTTACGTCTAAGGGTTGCAGATACGCAGTATTTT.

This clonotype was seen once. The chain links TRBV6-6 to TRBJ2-1; 7 positions match TRBD2. Germline V gene data show CDR1 as MNHNY and CDR2 as SVGAGI (reference sequence). CDR3 size: 12 residues. With V trimmed by 4 bases and J by 9 bases, 3 bases remained unmatched. CDR3 amino acids: CASSSRGSEQFF. CDR3 bases: TGTGCCAGCAGTTCCCGCGGGAGTGAGCAGTTCTTC.